This T cell receptor (beta chain) was captured by sequencing in a study of blood T cell repertoires in COVID-19. Study context: Specimens from acute and convalescent COVID-19 originated in the United States, Italy and Spain.

Losses at the gene ends were 6 bases for V and 1 base for J; bases not matched to a gene: 12. CDR3 size: 17 residues. Germline V lookup: CDR1 SNHLY, CDR2 FYNNEI. Per the original methods: The assay estimated nucleated cells by amplifying reference gene primers. Profiled with immunoSEQ multiplex PCR; TCRdb holds only in-frame clones, not every one. That table is the source of V, J and clone size, and D and trimming were worked out from the DNA. The table lists about 330,000 clones, over 80% of them singletons. Ages ranged from roughly 18 to 100 years, with residence in 20 to 30 US areas. In assigning cohorts, the study relied on participant-reported clinical history.

The TCR was taken from a man in his thirties or forties who had recovered from COVID-19. The source material was PBMCs or T cells enriched from blood (not recorded which). The chain uses TRBV2 and TRBJ2-3; 8 nucleotides align to TRBD2. In nucleotides, the CDR3 is TGTGCCAGCAGGCCAGGGGTGAGCGGGAGTCGCACAGATACGCAGTATTTT. It encodes CASRPGVSGSRTDTQYF.